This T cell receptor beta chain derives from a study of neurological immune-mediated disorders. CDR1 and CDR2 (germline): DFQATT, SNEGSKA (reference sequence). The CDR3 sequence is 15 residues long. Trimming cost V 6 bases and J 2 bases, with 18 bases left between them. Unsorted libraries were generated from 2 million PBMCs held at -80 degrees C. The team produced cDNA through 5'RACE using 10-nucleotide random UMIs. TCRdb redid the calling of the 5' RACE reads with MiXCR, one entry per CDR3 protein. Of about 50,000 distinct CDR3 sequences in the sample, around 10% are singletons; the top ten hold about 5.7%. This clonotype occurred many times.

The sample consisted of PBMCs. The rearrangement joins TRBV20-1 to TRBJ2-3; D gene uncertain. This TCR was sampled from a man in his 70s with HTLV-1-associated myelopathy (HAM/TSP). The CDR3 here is CSAPNPVGPTDTQYF. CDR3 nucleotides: TGCAGTGCCCCCAACCCTGTTGGGCCCACAGATACGCAGTATTTT.